This TCR beta chain came from a study of blood T cell repertoires in COVID-19. Study background: Samples came from the United States, Italy and Spain, spanning acute and convalescent COVID-19.

As processed by the authors: Amplifying reference gene primers gave estimates of nucleated cell counts. Clones were sequenced by immunoSEQ multiplex PCR, and TCRdb holds only the in-frame ones, with some missing. Clonal size and the V and J genes are those of that table, whereas D and trimming came from the DNA. Here the sample spans 450,000 or so clones, roughly 89% being singletons. V was clipped by 2 bases and J by 3 bases; unmatched bases: 3. The germline CDR1 and CDR2 sequences are SEHNR and FQNEAQ (reference sequence). The CDR3 contains 15 residues. The receptor was isolated from a young man with COVID-19, enrolled during active disease. V usage is TRBV7-9 and J usage is TRBJ2-1; TRBD2 matches at 8 bases. What was sequenced was peripheral blood. The CDR3 DNA sequence: TGTGCCAGCAGCTTAAACAGCGGGAGCTACAATGAGCAGTTCTTC. It specifies CASSLNSGSYNEQFF.